This T cell receptor (beta chain) is drawn from a study of T cells in localized non-small cell lung cancer. Between the trimmed V and J ends, which lost 8 bases and 6 bases, there was a span of 15 bases. CDR3 length: 13 amino acids. Looked up from germline, CDR1 is MNHEY and CDR2 is SMNVEV (reference sequence). Of note for this clone: Its target is not known.

Profiling relied on immunoSEQ multiplex PCR, and the TCRdb table lists in-frame clones only, not all of them. This sample has 25,000 to 35,000 clones; around 80% occur once, and the top ten carry about 16%. Findings and limits, study-wide: Peak T cell clonality was found in uninvolved adjacent lung, exceeding tumor.

The receptor was isolated from a male donor at least 60 years old with stage III squamous cell lung carcinoma. V usage is TRBV27 and J usage is TRBJ2-3; D possibly corresponds to TRBD2 (6 bases). Sequenced material: peripheral blood, taken before any cancer treatment. In nucleotides, the CDR3 is TGTGCCAGCCGGGACTTCCGGGCGGATACGCAGTATTTT. It is translated as CASRDFRADTQYF.